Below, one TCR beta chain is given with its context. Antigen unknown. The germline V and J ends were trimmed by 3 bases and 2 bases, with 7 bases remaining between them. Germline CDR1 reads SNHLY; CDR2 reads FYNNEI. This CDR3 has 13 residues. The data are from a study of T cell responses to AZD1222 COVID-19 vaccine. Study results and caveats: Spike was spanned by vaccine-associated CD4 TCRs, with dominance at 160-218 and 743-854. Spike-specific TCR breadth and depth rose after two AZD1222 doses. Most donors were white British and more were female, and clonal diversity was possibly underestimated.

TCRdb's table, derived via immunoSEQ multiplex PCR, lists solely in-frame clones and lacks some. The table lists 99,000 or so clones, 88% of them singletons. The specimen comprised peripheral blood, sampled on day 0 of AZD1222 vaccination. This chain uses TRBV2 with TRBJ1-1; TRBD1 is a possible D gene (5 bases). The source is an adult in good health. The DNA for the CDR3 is TGTGCCAGCAGTGACAGGGCAAACACTGAAGCTTTCTTT. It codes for CASSDRANTEAFF.